This TCR beta chain comes out of a study of OX40 agonist ivuxolimab in advanced cancers. Context from the whole study: Ivuxolimab was an agonistic, fully human IgG2 monoclonal antibody directed against OX40 (CD134), a costimulatory receptor. Intravenous ivuxolimab was administered to patients every 2 weeks at six dose levels: 0.01, 0.1, 0.3, 1.5, 3 and 10 mg/kg. Among the roughly 54 dose-escalation patients, about 19 had hepatocellular carcinoma, about 15 melanoma, 9 renal cell carcinoma and 9 head and neck cancer. In the dose-escalation cohort, more than 75% of patients were male, and the mean age was approximately 55 years, with a range of about 23 to 80. Prior anti-PD-1, anti-PD-L1 or anti-CTLA-4 therapy was permitted, and roughly two fifths of dose-escalation patients had received checkpoint inhibitors. Partial responses were achieved by three dose-escalation patients, of whom one had hepatocellular carcinoma and two had cutaneous melanoma. Peripheral TCRbeta sequencing aimed to test whether ivuxolimab altered TCR sequence diversity and caused clonal T-cell expansion. The paper covers the monotherapy dose-escalation part of the phase I ivuxolimab trial, which included N ≈ 50 patients. Points the paper makes about the study in general: Antigen specificity was not determined for the clonally expanded peripheral T cells. On average, CD8+ T cells showed more expanded clones than CD4+ T cells after ivuxolimab. Low levels of normalized T-cell clonal expansion were also seen in some patients who did not respond. In the 0.1-3.0 mg/kg groups, partial responders were among the patients with the lowest normalized peripheral clonal expansion, particularly in CD8+ T cells. At doses of 0.1 to 3.0 mg/kg, clonal expansion of both CD4+ and CD8+ T cells in blood was seen between baseline and week 6.

The CDR3, from cysteine to phenylalanine, totals 14 residues. Of the read, only the CDR3 DNA is kept; its 42 bases are in frame from base 1. V loses 2 bases, J loses 1 base, and the germline ends lie 9 bases apart. CDR1 and CDR2, per the germline V gene, are MNHNS and SASEGT. Genomic DNA was isolated from the sorted cells so that the TCRbeta CDR3 region could be sequenced. The immunoSEQ Assay was used to sequence the TCRbeta CDR3 regions. In TCRdb, the immuneACCESS table is reduced to in-frame sequences with V and J assigned. These tables do not hold every clone; where another copy was compared, an unresolved V gene accounts for under half, and the others remain unexplained. The table for this sample lists tens of thousands of clones; approximately 84% of them were counted only once. The top ten hold under 8% of the sample. Patients with a history of autoimmune disease or receiving systemic immunosuppression were excluded from the trial. Peripheral blood for TCR sequencing was drawn from every dose cohort at baseline, at cycle 4 day 1 and at cycle 7 day 1. The samples were taken from a phase I, first-in-human, multicenter, open-label dose-escalation trial of ivuxolimab. Adults with locally advanced or metastatic melanoma, renal cell, hepatocellular, or head and neck squamous cell carcinoma were enrolled in the trial. Before TCR sequencing, CD4+ T cells and CD8+ T cells from peripheral blood were sorted into separate populations.

Notes on this clone: Its antigen has not been determined. No base qualities exist here, and no much larger clone lies one base off it.

The chain employs TRBV6-1 and TRBJ2-7; TRBD1 is possibly the D segment (6 matching bases). Source: CD4+ or CD8+ T cells sorted from blood, taken in a trial of the OX40 agonist ivuxolimab. This receptor was identified in an adult with an advanced solid tumor such as melanoma, head and neck, liver or kidney cancer. The nucleotides are TGTGCCAGCAGTGAAAGGGGACATTCCTACGAGCAGTACTTC. Its protein product is CASSERGHSYEQYF.